Below, 14 T cell receptor beta chains from the same sample are listed, as sequenced in a study of human T cells and chemical hapten exposure. Each CDR3 protein is one row after TCRdb ran MiXCR on the RACE reads. In the table there are around 180,000 distinct CDR3 sequences, 30% of which are singletons. Stated time point: pre-sensitization, week 0. Treatment meaning: therapeutic diphenylcyclopropenone sensitization with weekly scalp DPC. This specimen was whole blood, taken in connection with sensitization to the hapten diphenylcyclopropenone (DPC). The receptors come from a woman in her 30s with alopecia areata. Some clones in this sample may be carry-over from other donors' samples.

This chain's CDR3 is CSVWDINQPQHF. CDR3 sequence (DNA): TGCAGCGTTTGGGACATAAATCAGCCCCAGCATTTT. V usage is TRBV29-1 and J usage is TRBJ1-5; D is possibly TRBD1 (6 bases). The CDR3 is 12 amino acids. Germline assignment: CDR1 SQVTM and CDR2 ANQGSEA. With 5 bases removed from V and 4 bases from J, the gap between germline ends came to 9 bases.

The V call is TRBV5-1, the J call TRBJ2-3; D is unresolved. Germline V CDR1 and CDR2: SGHRS, YFSETQ. V dropped 0 bases and J dropped 5 bases, with 10 bases sitting between them. The CDR3 length is 14 residues. The DNA for the CDR3 is TGCGCCAGCAGCTTGGGGGAAGCCGAAGATACGCAGTATTTT. Its protein is CASSLGEAEDTQYF.

J is TRBJ2-5 and V is TRBV5-1; D not certain. Trimming took off 0 bases at V and 2 bases at J, with 11 bases between the two ends. This CDR3 region has 15 residues. Germline V gives CDR1 SGHRS, CDR2 YFSETQ. CDR3 nucleotide sequence: TGCGCCAGCAGCTTGGGGCAGGCGCGACAAGAGACCCAGTACTTC. Protein sequence: CASSLGQARQETQYF.

The V gene is TRBV10-3, the J gene TRBJ2-3; 10 bases match TRBD2. This CDR3 region has 15 residues. Per germline, CDR1 ENHRY and CDR2 SYGVKD. The V segment lost 2 bases and the J segment 1 base; nucleotides outside the gene matches: 0. The chain's CDR3 is CAISEGTSGTDTQYF. For the CDR3, the DNA is TGTGCCATCAGTGAGGGGACTAGCGGCACAGATACGCAGTATTTT.

The chain couples TRBV10-3 to TRBJ2-2; 10 positions agree with TRBD2. J lost 4 bases, V lost 10 bases, and 3 bases had no gene match. Germline lookup yields CDR1 ENHRY and CDR2 SYGVKD. The CDR3 runs to 13 residues. Written as DNA, the CDR3 is TGTGCCACCAGCGGGGGGGCCACCGGGGAGCTGTTTTTT. This codes for CATSGGATGELFF.

The genes are TRBV5-1 and TRBJ2-2; 8 positions match TRBD1. Trimming removed 0 bases from V and 6 bases from J; junction bases left unmatched: 4. Per germline, CDR1 SGHRS and CDR2 YFSETQ. The CDR3 has 15 amino acids. The CDR3 nucleotides read TGCGCCAGCAGCTTGGGACAGGGGTTGCCCGGGGAGCTGTTTTTT. It codes for CASSLGQGLPGELFF. The full variable domain, rest sourced from reference TRBV5-1 and TRBJ2-2, is KAGVTQTPRYLIKTRGQQVTLSCSPISGHRSVSWYQQTPGQGLQFLFEYFSETQRNKGNFPGRFSGRQFSNSRSEMNVSTLELGDSALYLCASSLGQGLPGELFFGEGSRLTVL.

This clonotype was seen more than once but under ten times. The V call is TRBV7-3, the J call TRBJ2-2; weak D call: TRBD2 (7 bases). This CDR3 region has 15 residues. V lost 3 bases, J lost 4 bases, and 12 bases lay in between. The germline V gene has CDR1 SGHTA and CDR2 FQGTGA. This chain's CDR3 is CASSLLGGATGELFF. The CDR3 coding sequence is TGTGCCAGCAGCTTGCTTGGGGGGGCCACCGGGGAGCTGTTTTTT.

This rearrangement joins TRBV28 to TRBJ1-5; D unresolved. Trimming took 5 bases from V and 13 from J, leaving 12 bases between them. This CDR3 comprises 11 residues. Per the germline V gene, CDR1 is MDHEN and CDR2 is SYDVKM. CDR3 DNA: TGTGCCAGCAGTAGAGACGGGCCGCAGCATTTT. Encoded protein: CASSRDGPQHF.

J is TRBJ2-7 and V is TRBV4-3; D unclear. From germline, CDR1 is LGHNA and CDR2 YSLEER. This CDR3 contains 13 residues. V lost 4 bases to trimming and J lost 5 bases, with 12 bases between them. The CDR3, as DNA: TGCGCCAGCAGCCCCGACATTGATGACGAGCAGTACTTC. Its protein is CASSPDIDDEQYF.

The chain has TRBV29-1 and TRBJ2-4, with 10 positions matching TRBD1. Germline V gene data show CDR1 as SQVTM and CDR2 as ANQGSEA. The CDR3 contains 14 residues. The junction had 4 bases not matched to a gene; V was cut back by 1 base and J by 7 bases. The CDR3 here is CSVEVGQGRNIQYF. The CDR3 nucleotides read TGCAGCGTTGAAGTGGGACAGGGGCGTAACATTCAGTACTTC. The whole variable domain, remainder taken from reference TRBV29-1 and TRBJ2-4, is SAVISQKPSRDICQRGTSLTIQCQVDSQVTMMFWYRQQPGQSLTLIATANQGSEATYESGFVIDKFPISRPNLTFSTLTVSNMSPEDSSIYLCSVEVGQGRNIQYFGAGTRLSVL.

This clonotype was seen more than once but under ten times. The chain has TRBV7-6 and TRBJ2-1, with 10 bases matching TRBD1. This CDR3 has 17 amino acids. CDR1 SGHVS and CDR2 FNYEAQ come from the germline V gene. J gave up 1 base and V 4 bases, and 7 bases lay outside the gene matches. The CDR3: CASSSGTGAQSYNEQFF. The CDR3, as DNA: TGTGCCAGCAGCTCCGGGACAGGGGCTCAGTCCTACAATGAGCAGTTCTTC.

This clonotype has more than one count but fewer than ten. V and J are TRBV9 and TRBJ2-3; D uncertain. The CDR3 runs to 10 residues. Germline loops: CDR1 SGDLS, CDR2 YYNGEE. V lost 7 bases and J lost 5, with 5 bases in between. The CDR3 region is CASGLDTQYF. In nucleotides, the CDR3 is TGTGCCAGCGGTTTAGATACGCAGTATTTT.

This clonotype has more than one count but fewer than ten. The chain couples TRBV18 to TRBJ2-7; unclear D gene. The V gene lost 2 bases and the J gene lost 3 bases, with 11 bases spanning the gap. CDR3 length equals 14 residues. Germline-derived CDR1 and CDR2 are KGHSH and LQKENI. The CDR3 coding sequence is TGTGCCAGCTCACCAAGGGCAAGTGACTACGAGCAGTACTTC. This encodes CASSPRASDYEQYF.

There are a few counts of this clonotype. The V gene is TRBV29-1, the J gene TRBJ2-1; D unresolved. CDR3 size: 9 residues. V gave up 3 bases and J gave up 8 bases, with 2 bases separating them. Germline-derived CDR1 and CDR2 are SQVTM and ANQGSEA. CDR3 nucleotides: TGCAGCGTTGATGATGAGCAGTTCTTC. The encoded protein is CSVDDEQFF.